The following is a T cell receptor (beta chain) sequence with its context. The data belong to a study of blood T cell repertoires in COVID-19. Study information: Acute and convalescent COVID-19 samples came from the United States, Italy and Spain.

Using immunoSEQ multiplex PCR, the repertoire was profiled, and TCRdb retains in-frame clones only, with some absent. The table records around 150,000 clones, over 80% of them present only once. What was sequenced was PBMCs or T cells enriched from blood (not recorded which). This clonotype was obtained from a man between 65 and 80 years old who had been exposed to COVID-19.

CDR3 region: CASGGDEDTF. CDR3 in DNA: TGTGCCAGCGGCGGGGATGAGGACACCTTC. V gene TRBV6-5 combines with J gene TRBJ1-2; D remains ambiguous. The germline V and J ends were trimmed by 8 bases and 12 bases, with 13 bases remaining between them. The germline V gene has CDR1 MNHEY and CDR2 SVGAGI. The CDR3 has 10 amino acids.